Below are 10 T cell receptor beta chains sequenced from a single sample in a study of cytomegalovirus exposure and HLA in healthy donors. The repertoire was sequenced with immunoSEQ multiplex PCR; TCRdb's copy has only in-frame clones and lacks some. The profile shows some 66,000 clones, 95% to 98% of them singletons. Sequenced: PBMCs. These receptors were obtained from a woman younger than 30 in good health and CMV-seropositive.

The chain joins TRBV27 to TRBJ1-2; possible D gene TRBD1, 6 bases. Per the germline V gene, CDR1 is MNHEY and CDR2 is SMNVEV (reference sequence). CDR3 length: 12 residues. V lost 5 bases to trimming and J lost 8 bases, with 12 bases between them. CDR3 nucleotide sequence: TGTGCCAGCAGTCCAACAGGGCAGGGCTACACCTTC. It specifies CASSPTGQGYTF.

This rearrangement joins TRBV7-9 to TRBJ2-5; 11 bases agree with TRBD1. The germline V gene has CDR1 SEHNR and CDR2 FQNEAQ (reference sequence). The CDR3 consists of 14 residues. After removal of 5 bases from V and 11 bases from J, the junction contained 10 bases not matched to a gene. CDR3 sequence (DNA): TGTGCCAGCAGCGAACCGGGACAGGGGGGTGAGCAGTACTTC. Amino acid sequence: CASSEPGQGGEQYF.

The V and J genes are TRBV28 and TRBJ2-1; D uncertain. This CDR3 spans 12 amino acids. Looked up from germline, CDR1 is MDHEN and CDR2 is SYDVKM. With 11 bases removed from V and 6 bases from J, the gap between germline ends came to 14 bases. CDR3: CASRRVGNEQFF. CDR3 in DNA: TGTGCCTCAAGACGGGTCGGCAATGAGCAGTTCTTC.

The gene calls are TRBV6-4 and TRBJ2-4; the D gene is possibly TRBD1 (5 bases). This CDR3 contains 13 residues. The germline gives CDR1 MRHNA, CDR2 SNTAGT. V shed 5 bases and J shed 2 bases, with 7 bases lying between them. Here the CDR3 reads CASSTGPKNIQYF. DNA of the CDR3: TGTGCCAGCAGTACAGGCCCCAAAAACATTCAGTACTTC.

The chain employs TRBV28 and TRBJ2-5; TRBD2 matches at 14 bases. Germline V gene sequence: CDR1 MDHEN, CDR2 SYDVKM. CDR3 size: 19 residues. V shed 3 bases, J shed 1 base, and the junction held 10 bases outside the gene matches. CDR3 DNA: TGTGCCAGCAGTTTCGCCCCTGGGACTAGCGGGAGAACCCAAGAGACCCAGTACTTC. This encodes CASSFAPGTSGRTQETQYF.

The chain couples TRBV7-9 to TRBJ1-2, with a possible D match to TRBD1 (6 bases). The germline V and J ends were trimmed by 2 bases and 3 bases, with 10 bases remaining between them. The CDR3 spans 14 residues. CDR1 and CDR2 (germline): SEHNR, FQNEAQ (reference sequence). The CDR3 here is CASSLPGQYYGYTF. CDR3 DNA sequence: TGTGCCAGCAGCTTACCCGGACAGTACTATGGCTACACCTTC.

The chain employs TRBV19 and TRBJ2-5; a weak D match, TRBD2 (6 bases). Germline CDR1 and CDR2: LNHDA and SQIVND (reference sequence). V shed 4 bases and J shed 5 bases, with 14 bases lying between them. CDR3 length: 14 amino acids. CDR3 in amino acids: CASSNPGVVETQYF. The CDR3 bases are TGTGCCAGTAGTAACCCGGGGGTCGTGGAGACCCAGTACTTC.

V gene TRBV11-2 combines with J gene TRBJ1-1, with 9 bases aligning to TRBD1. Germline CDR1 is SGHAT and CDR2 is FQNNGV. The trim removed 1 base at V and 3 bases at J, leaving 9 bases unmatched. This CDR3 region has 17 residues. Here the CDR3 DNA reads TGTGCCAGCAGCTTAGTGAGGGTGCGACAGGGGGACACTGAAGCTTTCTTT. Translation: CASSLVRVRQGDTEAFF.

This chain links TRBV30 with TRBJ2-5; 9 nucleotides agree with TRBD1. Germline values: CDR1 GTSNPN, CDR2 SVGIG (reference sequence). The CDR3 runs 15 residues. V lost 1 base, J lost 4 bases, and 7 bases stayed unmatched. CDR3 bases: TGTGCCTGGAGTGCCACCGGGACAGGGCTAGAGACCCAGTACTTC. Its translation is CAWSATGTGLETQYF.

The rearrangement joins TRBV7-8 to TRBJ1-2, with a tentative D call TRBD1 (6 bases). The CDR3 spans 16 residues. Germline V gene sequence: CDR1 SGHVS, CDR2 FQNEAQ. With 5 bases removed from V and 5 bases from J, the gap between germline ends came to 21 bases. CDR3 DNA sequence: TGTGCCAGCAGCACAAGAGGGAGGGGGGGAGGTTATGGCTACACCTTC. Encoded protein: CASSTRGRGGGYGYTF.